These 18 T cell receptor beta chains share one sample of origin, sequenced in a study of brain metastases from non-small cell lung cancer. The assay was immunoSEQ multiplex PCR, and TCRdb's table has in-frame clones only and misses some. The data hold about 15,000 clones, with about 85% observed a single time. Sequenced input: primary lung tumor tissue. Every receptor here comes from a donor aged 40 or over with non-small cell lung cancer.

The J gene is TRBJ2-1, the V gene TRBV24-1; possible D gene TRBD1, 6 bases. CDR3 length equals 13 residues. The V gene lost 9 bases and the J gene lost 8 bases, with 16 bases spanning the gap. The germline gives CDR1 KGHDR, CDR2 SFDVKD. The CDR3 nucleotides are TGTGCCACCGCCCGAGGGCAGGGGTATGAGCAGTTCTTC. Its translation: CATARGQGYEQFF.

The chain is built from TRBV23-1 and TRBJ2-5; TRBD1 or TRBD2 may be the D gene (5 bases each). TRBV23-1 falls under the ORF class, with uncertain function. This CDR3 comprises 21 residues. Trimming removed 4 bases from V and 8 bases from J, with 38 bases in between. In DNA, the CDR3 is TGCGCCAGCAGTCCTCAGAGGGGCAGGGCTCCCCAGAGACCCAGTACGGACACCCAGTACTTC. The encoded protein is CASSPQRGRAPQRPSTDTQYF.

This clone has just a few counts. The chain couples TRBV7-9 to TRBJ2-5, with 7 bases matching TRBD1. There are 13 residues in the CDR3. V lost 2 bases to trimming and J lost 3 bases; unmatched junction nucleotides: 0. Germline assignment: CDR1 SEHNR and CDR2 FQNEAQ (reference sequence). CDR3 coding DNA: TGTGCCAGCAGCTTAACAGGGGAAGAGACCCAGTACTTC. Translating gives CASSLTGEETQYF.

The CDR3 DNA is TGTGCCAGCAGTGAGGGGGGCGCGGGAAATGAGCAGTTCTTC. Its translation is CASSEGGAGNEQFF. V and J are TRBV2 and TRBJ2-1, with D perhaps matching TRBD1 or TRBD2 (6 bases each). The CDR3 totals 14 residues. Trimming left V 3 bases short and J 7 bases short, with 13 bases between. The V gene's germline CDR1 is SNHLY and CDR2 FYNNEI. The full variable domain, its missing parts supplied by reference TRBV2 and TRBJ2-1, is EPEVTQTPSHQVTQMGQEVILRCVPISNHLYFYWYRQILGQKVEFLVSFYNNEISEKSEIFDDQFSVERPDGSNFTLKIRSTKLEDSAMYFCASSEGGAGNEQFFGPGTRLTVL.

The J gene is TRBJ1-2, the V gene TRBV3-1 (or the pseudogene TRBV3-2); D uncertain. Between the trimmed V and J ends, which lost 5 bases and 9 bases, there was a span of 13 bases. Germline CDR1 is LGHDT and CDR2 is YNNKEL (reference sequence). The CDR3 has 12 residues. The CDR3: CASSGRTDSYTF. CDR3 in DNA: TGTGCCAGCAGCGGGAGGACGGATAGCTACACCTTC.

This clone appeared a single time. The chain links TRBV11-3 to TRBJ2-3; TRBD2 matches 9 bases. There are 15 residues in the CDR3. Germline V gives CDR1 SGHNT, CDR2 YENEEA. V shed 5 bases, J shed 5 bases, and the junction held 8 bases outside the gene matches. The DNA for the CDR3 is TGTGCCAGCAGCCCGGAGTCTAGCGGGGAAGATACGCAGTATTTT. Protein sequence: CASSPESSGEDTQYF.

V and J are TRBV10-2 and TRBJ1-1, with a weak D call TRBD1 (5 bases). Germline loops: CDR1 WSHSY, CDR2 SAAADI. V was shortened by 8 bases and J by 7 bases, with 11 bases between the two germline ends. The CDR3 covers 11 residues. In DNA form, the CDR3 reads TGCGCCAGCGCTGGGACGGTTGAAGCTTTCTTT. Amino acid sequence: CASAGTVEAFF.

The rearrangement links TRBV13 to TRBJ2-6; 8 bases map to TRBD2. The V and J ends lost 1 base and 4 bases, in that order; junction bases with no gene match: 15. CDR1 is PRHDT, CDR2 FYEKMQ, per germline (reference sequence). The CDR3 spans 20 residues. The CDR3 loop reads CASSLAPDPGGTRGANVLTF. The CDR3 DNA is TGTGCCAGCAGCTTAGCCCCGGACCCGGGAGGGACAAGGGGGGCCAACGTCCTGACTTTC.

The rearrangement joins TRBV19 to TRBJ1-5; D not resolved. Between the trimmed V and J ends, which lost 2 bases and 2 bases, there was a span of 10 bases. The germline V gene encodes CDR1 LNHDA and CDR2 SQIVND (reference sequence). This CDR3 is 15 amino acids long. CDR3: CASSITGGGNQPQHF. In nucleotides, the CDR3 is TGTGCCAGTAGTATAACGGGAGGAGGCAATCAGCCCCAGCATTTT.

The genes are TRBV30 and TRBJ1-4; D uncertain. The CDR3 covers 13 residues. Trimming pared 2 bases from V and 8 bases from J, leaving 12 bases between. Per germline, CDR1 GTSNPN and CDR2 SVGIG (reference sequence). The CDR3 loop reads CAWSTGFGEKLFF. As DNA, the CDR3 is TGTGCCTGGAGTACGGGGTTTGGCGAAAAACTGTTTTTT.

V gene TRBV2 combines with J gene TRBJ2-5; D perhaps matches TRBD1 (5 bases). This CDR3 region has 13 residues. The germline V and J ends were trimmed by 10 bases and 1 base, with 13 bases remaining between them. Germline V gives CDR1 SNHLY, CDR2 FYNNEI. DNA of the CDR3: TGTGCCACTCTCGGACAAATCCAAGAGACCCAGTACTTC. This codes for CATLGQIQETQYF.

The chain employs TRBV2 and TRBJ1-2, with unresolved D. CDR1 SNHLY and CDR2 FYNNEI come from the germline V gene. Trimming pared 2 bases from V and 6 bases from J, leaving 7 bases between. The CDR3 has 12 amino acids. CDR3 loop: CASSEFSNGYTF. The CDR3 nucleotides are TGTGCCAGCAGTGAATTTTCAAATGGCTACACCTTC.

The CDR3 coding sequence is TGCAGCGTTGTTCCCCCCGTGGTTCGTAAGCAGTACGTC. This sequence encodes CSVVPPVVRKQYV. V and J are TRBV29-1 and TRBJ2-7; D not resolved. The CDR3 has 13 residues. The V gene's germline CDR1 is SQVTM and CDR2 ANQGSEA. V was pared by 4 bases and J by 8 bases, with 18 bases between.

V gene TRBV2 combines with J gene TRBJ1-1; TRBD1 agrees at 10 bases. The CDR3 length is 17 residues. Looked up from germline, CDR1 is SNHLY and CDR2 is FYNNEI. V was clipped by 6 bases and J by 0 bases; unmatched bases: 10. The CDR3 reads CASSPWTGGFLNTEAFF. The CDR3 nucleotides are TGTGCCAGCAGCCCCTGGACAGGGGGTTTTTTGAACACTGAAGCTTTCTTT.

The chain joins TRBV14 to TRBJ1-2; D is undetermined. Germline V gene lookup returns CDR1 SGHDN and CDR2 FVKESK. Between the trimmed V and J ends, which lost 5 bases and 3 bases, there was a span of 10 bases. The CDR3 covers 13 residues. CDR3 amino acids: CASSLRPDYGYTF. CDR3 DNA sequence: TGTGCCAGCAGCTTACGACCGGACTATGGCTACACCTTC.

This rearrangement joins TRBV27 to TRBJ1-5; D is unresolved. This CDR3 spans 14 amino acids. V was cut by 4 bases and J by 6 bases, with 13 bases left in between. Germline CDR1 and CDR2: MNHEY and SMNVEV (reference sequence). The CDR3 sequence is CASSSRAGPQPQHF. The CDR3 coding sequence is TGTGCCAGCAGTTCCCGGGCCGGGCCTCAGCCCCAGCATTTT.

The chain carries TRBV5-4 and TRBJ1-2; no firm D call. Trimming took off 3 bases at V and 1 base at J, with 10 bases between the two ends. The CDR3 consists of 14 residues. Germline V CDR1 and CDR2: SGHNT, YYREEE (reference sequence). CDR3 sequence (DNA): TGTGCCAGCAGCTACGGAGCGGATAACTATGGCTACACCTTC. Protein product: CASSYGADNYGYTF.

About this clone: An end of the junction differs from the germline gene, which may be a read error. The rearrangement uses TRBV20-1 and TRBJ2-5; D possibly uses TRBD1 or TRBD2 (7 bases each). The germline V gene encodes CDR1 DFQATT and CDR2 SNEGSKA (reference sequence). This CDR3 comprises 11 residues. CDR3 sequence: CTGAGSGAQYF. CDR3 DNA sequence: TGTACAGGGGCTGGCAGCGGGGCCCAGTACTTC.